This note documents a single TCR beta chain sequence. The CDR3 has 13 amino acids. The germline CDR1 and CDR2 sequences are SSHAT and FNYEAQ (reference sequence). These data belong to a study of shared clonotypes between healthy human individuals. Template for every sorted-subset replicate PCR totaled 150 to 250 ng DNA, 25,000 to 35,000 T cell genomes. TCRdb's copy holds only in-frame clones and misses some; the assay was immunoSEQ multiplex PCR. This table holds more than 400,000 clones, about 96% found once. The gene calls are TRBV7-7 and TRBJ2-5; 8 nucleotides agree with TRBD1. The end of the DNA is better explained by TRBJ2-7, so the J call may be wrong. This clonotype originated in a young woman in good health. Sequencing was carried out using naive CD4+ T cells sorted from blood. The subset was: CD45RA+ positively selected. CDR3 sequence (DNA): TGTGCCAGCAGTAGACAGGGGCGGTACGAGCAGTACTTC. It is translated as CASSRQGRYEQYF.